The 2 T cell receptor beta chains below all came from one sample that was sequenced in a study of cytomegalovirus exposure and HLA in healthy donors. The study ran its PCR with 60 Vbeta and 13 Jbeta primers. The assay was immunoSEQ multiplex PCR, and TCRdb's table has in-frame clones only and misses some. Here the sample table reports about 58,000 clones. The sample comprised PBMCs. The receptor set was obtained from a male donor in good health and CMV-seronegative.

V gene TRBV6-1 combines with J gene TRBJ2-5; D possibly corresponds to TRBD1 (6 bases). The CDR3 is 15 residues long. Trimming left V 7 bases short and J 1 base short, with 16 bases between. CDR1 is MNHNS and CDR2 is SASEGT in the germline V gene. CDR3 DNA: TGTGCCAGCACTTCAGGGGCATCCCCCCAAGAGACCCAGTACTTC. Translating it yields CASTSGASPQETQYF.

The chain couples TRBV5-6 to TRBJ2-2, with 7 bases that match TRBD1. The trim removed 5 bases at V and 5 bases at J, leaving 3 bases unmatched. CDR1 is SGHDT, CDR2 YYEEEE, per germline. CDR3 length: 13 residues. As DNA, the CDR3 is TGTGCCAGCAGACCAGGGGGAACCGGGGAGCTGTTTTTT. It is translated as CASRPGGTGELFF.